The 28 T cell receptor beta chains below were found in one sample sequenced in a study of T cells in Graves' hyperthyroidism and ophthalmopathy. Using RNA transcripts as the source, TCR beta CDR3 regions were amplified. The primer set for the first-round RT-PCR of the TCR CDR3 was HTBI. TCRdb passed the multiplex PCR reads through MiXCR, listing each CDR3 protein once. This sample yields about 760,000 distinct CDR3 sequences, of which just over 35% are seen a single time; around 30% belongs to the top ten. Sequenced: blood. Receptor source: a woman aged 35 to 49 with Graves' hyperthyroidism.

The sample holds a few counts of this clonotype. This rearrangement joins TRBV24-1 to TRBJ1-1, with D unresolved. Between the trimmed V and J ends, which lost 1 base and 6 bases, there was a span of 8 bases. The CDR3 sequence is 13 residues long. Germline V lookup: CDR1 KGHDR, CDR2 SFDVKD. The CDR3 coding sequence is TGTGCCACCAGTGATTTCCGCAAACCTGAAGCTTTCTTT. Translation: CATSDFRKPEAFF.

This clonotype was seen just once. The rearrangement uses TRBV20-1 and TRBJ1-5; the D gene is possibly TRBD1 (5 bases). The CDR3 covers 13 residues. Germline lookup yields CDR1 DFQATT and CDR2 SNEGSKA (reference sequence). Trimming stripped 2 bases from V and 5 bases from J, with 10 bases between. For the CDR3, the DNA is TGCAGTGCTAGACAAGGGGCATATCAGCCCCAGCATTTT. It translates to CSARQGAYQPQHF.

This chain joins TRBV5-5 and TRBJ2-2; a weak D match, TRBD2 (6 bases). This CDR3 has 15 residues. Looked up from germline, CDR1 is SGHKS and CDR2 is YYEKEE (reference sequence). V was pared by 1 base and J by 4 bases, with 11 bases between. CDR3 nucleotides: TGTGCCAGCAGCTTGATCGGGGGTCGCACCGGGGAGCTGTTTTTT. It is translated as CASSLIGGRTGELFF.

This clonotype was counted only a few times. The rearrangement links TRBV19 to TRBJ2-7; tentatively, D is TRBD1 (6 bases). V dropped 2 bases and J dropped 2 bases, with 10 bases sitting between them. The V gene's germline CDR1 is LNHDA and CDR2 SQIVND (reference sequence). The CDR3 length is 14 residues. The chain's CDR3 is CASSITRGPYEQYF. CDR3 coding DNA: TGTGCCAGTAGTATAACCAGGGGCCCCTACGAGCAGTACTTC.

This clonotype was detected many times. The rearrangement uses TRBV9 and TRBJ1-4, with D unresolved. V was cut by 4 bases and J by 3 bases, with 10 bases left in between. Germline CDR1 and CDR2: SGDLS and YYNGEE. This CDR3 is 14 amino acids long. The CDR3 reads CASSPDGANEKLFF. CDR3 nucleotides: TGTGCCAGCAGCCCGGACGGCGCTAATGAAAAACTGTTTTTT.

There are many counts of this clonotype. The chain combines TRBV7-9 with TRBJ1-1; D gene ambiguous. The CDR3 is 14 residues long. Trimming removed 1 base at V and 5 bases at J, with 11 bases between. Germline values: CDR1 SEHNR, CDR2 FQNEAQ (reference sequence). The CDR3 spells CASSLGLGKTEAFF. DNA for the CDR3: TGTGCCAGCAGCTTAGGGTTAGGGAAAACTGAAGCTTTCTTT.

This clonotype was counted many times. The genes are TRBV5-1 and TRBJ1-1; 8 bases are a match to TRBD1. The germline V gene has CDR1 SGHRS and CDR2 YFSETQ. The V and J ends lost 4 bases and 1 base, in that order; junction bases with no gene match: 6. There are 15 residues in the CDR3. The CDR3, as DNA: TGCGCCAGCAGCAGACGGACAGGGCAGAACACTGAAGCTTTCTTT. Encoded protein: CASSRRTGQNTEAFF.

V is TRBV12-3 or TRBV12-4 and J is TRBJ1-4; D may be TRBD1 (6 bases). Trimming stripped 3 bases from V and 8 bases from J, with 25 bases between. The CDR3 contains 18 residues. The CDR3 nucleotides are TGTGCCAGCAGTTTGGTCGGGACAAGGGGGTTGGTTTACGAAAAACTGTTTTTT. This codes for CASSLVGTRGLVYEKLFF.

CDR3 DNA sequence: TGTGCCATCAGCAGACAGGGGTGGACTGAAGCTTTCTTT. Translation gives CAISRQGWTEAFF. J is TRBJ1-1 and V is TRBV10-3; 8 nucleotides line up with TRBD1. CDR3 length: 13 residues. Looked up from germline, CDR1 is ENHRY and CDR2 is SYGVKD. Germline trimming cut 6 bases from V and 5 bases from J; bases unmatched to any gene: 5.

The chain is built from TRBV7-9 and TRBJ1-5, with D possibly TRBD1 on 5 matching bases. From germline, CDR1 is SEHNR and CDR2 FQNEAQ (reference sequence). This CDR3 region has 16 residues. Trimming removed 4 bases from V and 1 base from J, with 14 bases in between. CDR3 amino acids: CASSSVRGRSNQPQHF. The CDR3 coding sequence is TGTGCCAGCAGCTCAGTCCGGGGCCGGAGCAATCAGCCCCAGCATTTT.

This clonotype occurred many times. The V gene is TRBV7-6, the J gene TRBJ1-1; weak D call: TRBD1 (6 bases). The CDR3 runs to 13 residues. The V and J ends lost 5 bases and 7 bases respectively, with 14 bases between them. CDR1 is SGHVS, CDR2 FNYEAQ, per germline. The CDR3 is CASSTGGGREAFF. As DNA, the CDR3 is TGTGCCAGCAGCACCGGTGGGGGGCGTGAAGCTTTCTTT. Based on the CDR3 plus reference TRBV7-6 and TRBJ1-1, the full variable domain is GAGVSQSPRYKVTKRGQDVALRCDPISGHVSLYWYRQALGQGPEFLTYFNYEAQQDKSGLPNDRFSAERPEGSISTLTIQRTEQRDSAMYRCASSTGGGREAFFGQGTRLTVV.

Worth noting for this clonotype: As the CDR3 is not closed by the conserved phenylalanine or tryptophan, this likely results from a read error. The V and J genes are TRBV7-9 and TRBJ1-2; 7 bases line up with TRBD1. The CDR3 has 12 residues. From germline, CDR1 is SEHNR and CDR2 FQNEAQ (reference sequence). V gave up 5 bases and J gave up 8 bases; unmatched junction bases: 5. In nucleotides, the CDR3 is TGTGCCAGCAGCCCCCGGGACAGCGGCTACACCTCC. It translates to CASSPRDSGYTS.

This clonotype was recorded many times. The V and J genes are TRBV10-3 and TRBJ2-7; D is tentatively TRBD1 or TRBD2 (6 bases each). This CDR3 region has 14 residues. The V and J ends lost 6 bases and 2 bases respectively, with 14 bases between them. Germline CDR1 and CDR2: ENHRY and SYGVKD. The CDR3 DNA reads TGTGCCATCAGGACCACGCGGGACACCTACGAGCAGTACTTC. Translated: CAIRTTRDTYEQYF.

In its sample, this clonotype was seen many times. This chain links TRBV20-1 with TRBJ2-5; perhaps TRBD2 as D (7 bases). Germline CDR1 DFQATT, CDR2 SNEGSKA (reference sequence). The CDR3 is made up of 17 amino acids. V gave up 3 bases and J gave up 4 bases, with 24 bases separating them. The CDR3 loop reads CSARPPLGGGPPETQYF. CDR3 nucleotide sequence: TGCAGTGCTAGGCCCCCATTAGGGGGGGGGCCCCCAGAGACCCAGTACTTC.

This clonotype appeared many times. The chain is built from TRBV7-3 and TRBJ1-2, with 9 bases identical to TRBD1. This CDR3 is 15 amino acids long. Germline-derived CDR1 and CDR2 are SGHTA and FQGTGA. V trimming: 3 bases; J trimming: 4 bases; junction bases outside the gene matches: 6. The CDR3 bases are TGTGCCAGCAGCTTGGGACAGGGAAAGAGCTATGGCTACACCTTC. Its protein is CASSLGQGKSYGYTF.

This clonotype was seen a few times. CDR3 DNA sequence: TGCAGTGCTAGGCCGGGACAGGGTGATTCACCCCTCCACTTT. Protein sequence: CSARPGQGDSPLHF. The chain carries TRBV20-1 and TRBJ1-6, with 9 bases fitting TRBD1. CDR1 is DFQATT, CDR2 SNEGSKA, per germline (reference sequence). The CDR3 runs 14 residues. The V segment lost 3 bases and the J segment 8 bases; nucleotides outside the gene matches: 5.

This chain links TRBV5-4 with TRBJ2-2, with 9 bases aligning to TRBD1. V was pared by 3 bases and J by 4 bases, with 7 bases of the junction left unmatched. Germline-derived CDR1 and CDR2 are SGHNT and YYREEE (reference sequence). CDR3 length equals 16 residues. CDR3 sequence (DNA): TGTGCCAGCAGCTCACTACAGGGGGCCGGCACCGGGGAGCTGTTTTTT. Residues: CASSSLQGAGTGELFF.

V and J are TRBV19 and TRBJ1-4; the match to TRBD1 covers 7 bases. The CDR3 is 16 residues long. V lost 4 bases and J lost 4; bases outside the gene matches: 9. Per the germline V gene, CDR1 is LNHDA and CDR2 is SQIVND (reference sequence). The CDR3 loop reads CASSNLQGRNNEKLFF. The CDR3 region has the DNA TGTGCCAGTAGTAACTTACAGGGGAGGAATAATGAAAAACTGTTTTTT.

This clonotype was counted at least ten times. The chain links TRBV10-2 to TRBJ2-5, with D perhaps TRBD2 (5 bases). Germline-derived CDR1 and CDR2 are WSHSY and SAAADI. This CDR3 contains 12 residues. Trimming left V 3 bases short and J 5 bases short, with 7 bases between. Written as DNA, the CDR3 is TGCGCCAGCAGTGACCTAGCTGAGACCCAGTACTTC. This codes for CASSDLAETQYF.

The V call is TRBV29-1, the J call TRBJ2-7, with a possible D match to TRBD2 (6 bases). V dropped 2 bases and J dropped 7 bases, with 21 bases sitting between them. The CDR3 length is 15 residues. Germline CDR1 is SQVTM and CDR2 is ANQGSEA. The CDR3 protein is CSVEKRGSSYNEQYF. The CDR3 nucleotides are TGCAGCGTTGAAAAACGGGGGAGCTCCTACAATGAGCAGTACTTC.

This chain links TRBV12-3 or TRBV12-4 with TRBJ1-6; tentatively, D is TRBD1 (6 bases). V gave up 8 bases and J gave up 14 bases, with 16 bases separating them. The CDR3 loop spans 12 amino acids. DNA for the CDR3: TGTGCCAGCTCCCAGGGGCAGTTTGCCCTCCACTTT. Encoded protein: CASSQGQFALHF.

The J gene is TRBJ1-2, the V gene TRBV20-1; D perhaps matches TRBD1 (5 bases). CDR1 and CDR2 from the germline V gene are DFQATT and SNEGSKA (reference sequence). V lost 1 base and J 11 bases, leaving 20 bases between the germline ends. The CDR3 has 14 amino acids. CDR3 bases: TGCAGTGCTAGAGCCCAGGGACGGCGAGGAAGATACACCTTC. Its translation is CSARAQGRRGRYTF.

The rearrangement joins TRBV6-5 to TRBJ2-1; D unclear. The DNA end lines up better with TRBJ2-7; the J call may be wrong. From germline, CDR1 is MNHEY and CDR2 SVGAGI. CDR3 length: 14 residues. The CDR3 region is CASSERNSYNEQYF. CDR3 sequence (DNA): TGTGCCAGCAGTGAAAGGAACTCCTACAATGAGCAGTACTTC.

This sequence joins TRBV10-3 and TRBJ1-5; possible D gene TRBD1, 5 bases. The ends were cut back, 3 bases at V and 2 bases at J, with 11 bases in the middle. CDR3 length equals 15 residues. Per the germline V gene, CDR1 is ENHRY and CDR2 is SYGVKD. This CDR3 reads CAISEPRGGNQPQHF. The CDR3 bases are TGTGCCATCAGTGAACCAAGGGGAGGCAATCAGCCCCAGCATTTT.

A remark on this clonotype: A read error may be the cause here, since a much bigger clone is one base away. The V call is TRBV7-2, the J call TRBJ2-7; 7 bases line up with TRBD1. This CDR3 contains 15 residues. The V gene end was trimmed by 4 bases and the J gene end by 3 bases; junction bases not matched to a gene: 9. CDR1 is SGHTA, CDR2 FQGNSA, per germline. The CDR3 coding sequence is TGTGCCAGCAGCTCGCCGGACAGGTACAACTACGAGCAGTACTTC. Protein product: CASSSPDRYNYEQYF.

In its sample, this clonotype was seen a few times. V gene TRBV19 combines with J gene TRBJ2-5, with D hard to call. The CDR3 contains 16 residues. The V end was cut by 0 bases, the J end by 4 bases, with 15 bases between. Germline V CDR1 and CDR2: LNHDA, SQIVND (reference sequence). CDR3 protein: CASSIDLGSEAETQYF. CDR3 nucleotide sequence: TGTGCCAGTAGTATAGATCTAGGGTCGGAAGCAGAGACCCAGTACTTC.

The CDR3 spells CASSLAGTVRLAGYTF. CDR3 DNA sequence: TGTGCCAGCAGCTTAGCCGGGACAGTGAGGCTTGCGGGCTACACCTTC. This rearrangement joins TRBV7-2 to TRBJ1-2; 7 bases line up with TRBD1. Per the germline V gene, CDR1 is SGHTA and CDR2 is FQGNSA. Unmatched junction bases numbered 12, after V lost 0 bases and J lost 8 bases. CDR3 size: 16 residues.

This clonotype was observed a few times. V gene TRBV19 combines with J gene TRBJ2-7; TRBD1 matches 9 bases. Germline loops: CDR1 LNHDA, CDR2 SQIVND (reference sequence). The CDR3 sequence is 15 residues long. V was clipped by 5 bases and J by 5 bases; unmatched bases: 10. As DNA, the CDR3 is TGTGCCAGTAGTTCCTCCCGGGACAGGGAAGACGAGCAGTACTTC. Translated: CASSSSRDREDEQYF.